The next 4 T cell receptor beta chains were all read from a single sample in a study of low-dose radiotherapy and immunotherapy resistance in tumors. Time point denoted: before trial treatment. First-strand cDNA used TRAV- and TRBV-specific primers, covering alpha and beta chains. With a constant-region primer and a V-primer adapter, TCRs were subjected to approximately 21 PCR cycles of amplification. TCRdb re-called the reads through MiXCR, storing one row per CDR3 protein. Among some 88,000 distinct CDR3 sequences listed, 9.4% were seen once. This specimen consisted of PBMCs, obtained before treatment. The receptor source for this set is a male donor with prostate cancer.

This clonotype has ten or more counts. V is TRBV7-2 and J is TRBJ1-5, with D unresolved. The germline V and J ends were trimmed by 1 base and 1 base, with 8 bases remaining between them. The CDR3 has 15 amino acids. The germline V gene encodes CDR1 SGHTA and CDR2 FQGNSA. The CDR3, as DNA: TGTGCCAGCAGCTTAGGCTGGTCCAGCAATCAGCCCCAGCATTTT. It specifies CASSLGWSSNQPQHF.

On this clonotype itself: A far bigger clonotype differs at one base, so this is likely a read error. The CDR3 nucleotides are TGTGCCAGTAGGCTAGCGGGAGGGAATGAGCAGTACTTC. It encodes CASRLAGGNEQYF. This chain connects TRBV19 to TRBJ2-5; TRBD2 matches at 12 bases. CDR3 length: 13 residues. The V gene's germline CDR1 is LNHDA and CDR2 SQIVND (reference sequence). The ends lost 6 bases at V and 11 bases at J; junction bases unmatched: 7. Full variable domain (missing parts from reference TRBV19 and TRBJ2-5): DGGITQSPKYLFRKEGQNVTLSCEQNLNHDAMYWYRQDPGQGLRLIYYSQIVNDFQKGDIAEGYSVSREKKESFPLTVTSAQKNPTAFYLCASRLAGGNEQYFGPGTRLLVL.

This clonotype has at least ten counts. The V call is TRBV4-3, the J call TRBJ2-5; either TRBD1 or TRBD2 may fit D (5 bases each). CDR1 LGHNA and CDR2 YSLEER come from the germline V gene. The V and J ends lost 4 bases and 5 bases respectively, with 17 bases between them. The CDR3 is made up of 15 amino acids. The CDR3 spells CASSPSGRGYETQYF. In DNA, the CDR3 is TGCGCCAGCAGCCCCAGCGGCCGGGGCTACGAGACCCAGTACTTC.

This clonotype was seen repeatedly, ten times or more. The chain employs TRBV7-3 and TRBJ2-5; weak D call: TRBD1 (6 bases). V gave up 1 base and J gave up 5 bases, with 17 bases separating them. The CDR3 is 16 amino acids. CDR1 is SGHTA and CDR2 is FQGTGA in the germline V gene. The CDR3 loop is CASSLNGAGAVETQYF. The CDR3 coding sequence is TGTGCCAGCAGCTTAAACGGGGCAGGGGCCGTTGAGACCCAGTACTTC.